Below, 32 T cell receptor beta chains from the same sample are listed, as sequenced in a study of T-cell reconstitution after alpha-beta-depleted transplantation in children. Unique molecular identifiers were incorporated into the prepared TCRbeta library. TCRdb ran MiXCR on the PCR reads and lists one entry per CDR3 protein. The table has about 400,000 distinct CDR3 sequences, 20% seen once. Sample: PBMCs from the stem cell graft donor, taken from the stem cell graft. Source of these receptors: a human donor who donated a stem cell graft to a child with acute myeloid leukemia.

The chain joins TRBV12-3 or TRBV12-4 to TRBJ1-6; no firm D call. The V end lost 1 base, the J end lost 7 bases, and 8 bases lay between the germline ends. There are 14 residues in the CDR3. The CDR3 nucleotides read TGTGCCAGCAGTTTAGACGGTAGAAATTCACCCCTCCACTTT. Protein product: CASSLDGRNSPLHF.

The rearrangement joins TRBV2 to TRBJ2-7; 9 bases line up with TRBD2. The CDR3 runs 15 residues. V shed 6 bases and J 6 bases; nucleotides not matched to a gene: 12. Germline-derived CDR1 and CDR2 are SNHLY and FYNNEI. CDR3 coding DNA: TGTGCCAGCAGGTTTACTAGCGGGCTCCGTTCCGAGCAGTACTTC. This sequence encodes CASRFTSGLRSEQYF.

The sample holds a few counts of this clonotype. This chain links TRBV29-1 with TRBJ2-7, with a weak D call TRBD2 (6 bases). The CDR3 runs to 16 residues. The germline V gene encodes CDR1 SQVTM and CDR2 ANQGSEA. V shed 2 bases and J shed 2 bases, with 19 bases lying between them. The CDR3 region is CSVEFSTSNIPYEQYF. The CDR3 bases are TGCAGCGTTGAATTCTCGACTAGTAACATCCCCTACGAGCAGTACTTC.

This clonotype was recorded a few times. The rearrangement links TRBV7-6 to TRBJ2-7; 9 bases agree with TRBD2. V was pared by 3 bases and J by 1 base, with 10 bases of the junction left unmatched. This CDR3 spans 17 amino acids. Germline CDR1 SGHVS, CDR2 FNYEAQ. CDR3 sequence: CASSFGTSGQTSYEQYF. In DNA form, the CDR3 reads TGTGCCAGCAGCTTTGGCACTAGCGGGCAGACTTCCTACGAGCAGTACTTC.

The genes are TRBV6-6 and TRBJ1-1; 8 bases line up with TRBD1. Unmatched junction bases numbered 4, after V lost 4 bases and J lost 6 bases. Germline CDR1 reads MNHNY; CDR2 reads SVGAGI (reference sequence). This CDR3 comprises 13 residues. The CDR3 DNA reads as TGTGCCAGCAGTTCAGACAGGGGCTCTGAAGCTTTCTTT. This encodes CASSSDRGSEAFF.

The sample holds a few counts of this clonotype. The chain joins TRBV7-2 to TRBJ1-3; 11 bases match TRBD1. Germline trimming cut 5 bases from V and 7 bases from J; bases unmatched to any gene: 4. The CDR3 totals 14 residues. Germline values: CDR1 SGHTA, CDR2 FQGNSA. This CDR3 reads CASSQGTGGNTIYF. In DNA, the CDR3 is TGTGCCAGCAGCCAGGGGACAGGGGGGAACACCATATATTTT.

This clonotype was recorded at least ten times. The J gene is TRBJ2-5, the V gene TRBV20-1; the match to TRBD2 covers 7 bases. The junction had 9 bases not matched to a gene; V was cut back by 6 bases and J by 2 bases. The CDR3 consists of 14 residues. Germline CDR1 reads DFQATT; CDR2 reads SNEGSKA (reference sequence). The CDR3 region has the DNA TGCAGTGCCAGGGACTATTCACGTCAAGAGACCCAGTACTTC. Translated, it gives CSARDYSRQETQYF.

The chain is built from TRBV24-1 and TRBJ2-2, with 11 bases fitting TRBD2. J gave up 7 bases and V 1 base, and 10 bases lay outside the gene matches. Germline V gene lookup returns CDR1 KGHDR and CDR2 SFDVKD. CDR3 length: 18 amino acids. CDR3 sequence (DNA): TGTGCCACCAGTGATTTATCCTCACTAGCGGGAGACTTCGGGGAGCTGTTTTTT. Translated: CATSDLSSLAGDFGELFF.

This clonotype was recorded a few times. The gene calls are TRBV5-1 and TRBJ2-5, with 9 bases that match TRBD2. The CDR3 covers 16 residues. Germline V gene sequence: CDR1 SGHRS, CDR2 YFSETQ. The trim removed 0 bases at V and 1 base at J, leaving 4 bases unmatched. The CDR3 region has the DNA TGCGCCAGCAGCTTGGCCGTGACTAGCGGCCAAGAGACCCAGTACTTC. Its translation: CASSLAVTSGQETQYF. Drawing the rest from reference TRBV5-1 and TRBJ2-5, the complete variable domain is KAGVTQTPRYLIKTRGQQVTLSCSPISGHRSVSWYQQTPGQGLQFLFEYFSETQRNKGNFPGRFSGRQFSNSRSEMNVSTLELGDSALYLCASSLAVTSGQETQYFGPGTRLLVL.

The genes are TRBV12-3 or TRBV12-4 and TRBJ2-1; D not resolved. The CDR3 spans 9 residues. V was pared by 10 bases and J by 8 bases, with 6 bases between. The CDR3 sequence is CATGYEQFF. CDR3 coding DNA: TGTGCCACTGGGTATGAGCAGTTCTTC.

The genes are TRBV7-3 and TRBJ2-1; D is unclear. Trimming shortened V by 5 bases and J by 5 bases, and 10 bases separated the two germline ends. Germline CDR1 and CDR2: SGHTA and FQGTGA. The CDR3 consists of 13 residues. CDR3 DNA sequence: TGTGCCAGCAGCCCCGGACCCCACAATGAGCAGTTCTTC. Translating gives CASSPGPHNEQFF. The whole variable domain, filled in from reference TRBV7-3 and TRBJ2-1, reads GAGVSQTPSNKVTEKGKYVELRCDPISGHTALYWYRQSLGQGPEFLIYFQGTGAADDSGLPNDRFFAVRPEGSVSTLKIQRTERGDSAVYLCASSPGPHNEQFFGPGTRLTVL.

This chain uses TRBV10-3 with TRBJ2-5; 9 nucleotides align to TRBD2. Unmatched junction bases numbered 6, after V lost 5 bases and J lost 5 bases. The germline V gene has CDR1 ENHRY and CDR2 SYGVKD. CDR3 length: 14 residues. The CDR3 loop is CAISWTSASETQYF. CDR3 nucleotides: TGTGCCATCAGTTGGACTAGCGCATCGGAGACCCAGTACTTC.

In DNA, the CDR3 is TGCAGCGTTGTGACAGGGGTGGGTGAAAAACTGTTTTTT. Protein sequence: CSVVTGVGEKLFF. The chain is built from TRBV29-1 and TRBJ1-4, with 8 bases matching TRBD1. Germline values: CDR1 SQVTM, CDR2 ANQGSEA. V gave up 4 bases and J gave up 7 bases; unmatched junction bases: 5. This CDR3 has 13 amino acids.

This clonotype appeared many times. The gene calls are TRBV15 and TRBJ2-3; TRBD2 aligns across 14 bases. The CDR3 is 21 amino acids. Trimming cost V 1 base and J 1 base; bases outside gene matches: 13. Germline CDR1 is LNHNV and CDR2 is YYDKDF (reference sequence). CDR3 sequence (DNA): TGTGCCACCAGCAGAGGAGGGACTAGCGGGAGTCTCACTTGGGGCACAGATACGCAGTATTTT. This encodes CATSRGGTSGSLTWGTDTQYF.

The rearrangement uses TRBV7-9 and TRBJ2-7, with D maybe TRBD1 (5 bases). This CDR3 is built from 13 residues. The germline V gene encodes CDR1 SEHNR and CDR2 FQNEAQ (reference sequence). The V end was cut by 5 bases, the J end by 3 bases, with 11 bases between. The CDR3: CASSADIDYEQYF. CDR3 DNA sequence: TGTGCCAGCAGCGCGGACATTGACTACGAGCAGTACTTC.

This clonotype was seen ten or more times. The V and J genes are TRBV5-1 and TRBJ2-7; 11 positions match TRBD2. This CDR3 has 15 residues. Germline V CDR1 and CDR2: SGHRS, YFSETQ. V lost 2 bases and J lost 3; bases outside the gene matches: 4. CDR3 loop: CASSFSGRGVYEQYF. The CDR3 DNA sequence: TGCGCCAGCAGCTTTAGCGGGAGGGGGGTCTACGAGCAGTACTTC.

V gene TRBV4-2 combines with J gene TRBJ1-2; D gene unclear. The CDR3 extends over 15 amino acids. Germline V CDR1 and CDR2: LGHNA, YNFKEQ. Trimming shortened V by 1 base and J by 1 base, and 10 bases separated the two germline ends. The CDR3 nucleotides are TGTGCCAGCAGCCAAGGCATCGAAATTAACTATGGCTACACCTTC. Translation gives CASSQGIEINYGYTF.

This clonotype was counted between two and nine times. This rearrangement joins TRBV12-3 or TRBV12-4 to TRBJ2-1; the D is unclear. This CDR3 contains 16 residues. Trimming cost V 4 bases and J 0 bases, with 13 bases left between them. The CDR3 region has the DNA TGTGCCAGCAGTTCAAAGAGGCCATACTCCTACAATGAGCAGTTCTTC. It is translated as CASSSKRPYSYNEQFF.

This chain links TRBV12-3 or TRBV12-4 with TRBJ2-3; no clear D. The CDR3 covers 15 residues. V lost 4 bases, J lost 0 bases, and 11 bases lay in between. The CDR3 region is CASSSKYTSTDTQYF. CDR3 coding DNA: TGTGCCAGCAGTTCCAAATATACTAGCACAGATACGCAGTATTTT.

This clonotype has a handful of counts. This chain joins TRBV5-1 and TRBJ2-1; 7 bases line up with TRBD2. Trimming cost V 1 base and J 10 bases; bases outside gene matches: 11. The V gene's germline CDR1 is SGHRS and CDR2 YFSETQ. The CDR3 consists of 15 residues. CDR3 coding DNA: TGCGCCAGCAGCTTGAATGAGGGAGGGCCGGGGGAGCAGTTCTTC. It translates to CASSLNEGGPGEQFF.

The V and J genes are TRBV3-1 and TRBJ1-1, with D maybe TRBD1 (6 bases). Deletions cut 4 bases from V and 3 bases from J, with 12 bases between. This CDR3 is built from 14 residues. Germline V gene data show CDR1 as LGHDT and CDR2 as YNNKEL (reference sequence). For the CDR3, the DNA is TGTGCCAGCAGCCTCGGGGGCGCAGACACTGAAGCTTTCTTT. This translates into CASSLGGADTEAFF.

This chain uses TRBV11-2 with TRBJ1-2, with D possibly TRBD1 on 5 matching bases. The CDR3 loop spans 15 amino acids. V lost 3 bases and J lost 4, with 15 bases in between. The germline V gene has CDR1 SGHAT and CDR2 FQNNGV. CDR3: CASSFTGGGSYGYTF. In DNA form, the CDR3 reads TGTGCCAGCAGCTTCACCGGGGGAGGGAGCTATGGCTACACCTTC.

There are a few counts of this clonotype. This CDR3 is CASSYQDRREAFF. CDR3 in DNA: TGTGCCAGCAGTTACCAGGACAGGAGGGAAGCTTTCTTT. V usage is TRBV6-5 and J usage is TRBJ1-1, with 7 bases lining up with TRBD1. This CDR3 is 13 amino acids long. Germline CDR1 is MNHEY and CDR2 is SVGAGI. Germline trimming cut 2 bases from V and 8 bases from J; bases unmatched to any gene: 5.

CDR3 bases: TGCAGTGCTAGGGGGCGCCGGACTAGCGGGAGAGGTGAGCAGTTCTTC. Translated, it gives CSARGRRTSGRGEQFF. V usage is TRBV20-1 and J usage is TRBJ2-1, with 13 bases identical to TRBD2. The CDR3 is 16 residues long. With 3 bases clipped from V and 9 bases from J, the junction kept 11 bases outside the gene matches. CDR1 and CDR2 (germline): DFQATT, SNEGSKA (reference sequence).

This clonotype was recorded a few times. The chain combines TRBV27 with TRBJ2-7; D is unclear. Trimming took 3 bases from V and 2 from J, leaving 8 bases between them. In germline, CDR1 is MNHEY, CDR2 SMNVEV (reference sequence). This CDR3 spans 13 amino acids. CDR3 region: CASSLTPTYEQYF. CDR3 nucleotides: TGTGCCAGCAGTTTGACACCGACCTACGAGCAGTACTTC.

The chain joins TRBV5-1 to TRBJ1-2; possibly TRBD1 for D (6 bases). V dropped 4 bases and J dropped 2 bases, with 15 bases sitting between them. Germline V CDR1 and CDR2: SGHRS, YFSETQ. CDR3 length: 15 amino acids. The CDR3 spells CASSLKGGTNYGYTF. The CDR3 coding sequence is TGCGCCAGCAGCCTTAAAGGGGGAACCAACTATGGCTACACCTTC. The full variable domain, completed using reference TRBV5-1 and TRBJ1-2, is KAGVTQTPRYLIKTRGQQVTLSCSPISGHRSVSWYQQTPGQGLQFLFEYFSETQRNKGNFPGRFSGRQFSNSRSEMNVSTLELGDSALYLCASSLKGGTNYGYTFGSGTRLTVV.

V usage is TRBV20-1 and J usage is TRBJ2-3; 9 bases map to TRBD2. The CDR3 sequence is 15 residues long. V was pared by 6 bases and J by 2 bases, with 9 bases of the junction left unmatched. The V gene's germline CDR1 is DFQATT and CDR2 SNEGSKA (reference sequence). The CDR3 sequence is CSATIRTSVTDTQYF. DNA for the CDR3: TGCAGTGCGACTATTCGGACTAGCGTCACAGATACGCAGTATTTT.

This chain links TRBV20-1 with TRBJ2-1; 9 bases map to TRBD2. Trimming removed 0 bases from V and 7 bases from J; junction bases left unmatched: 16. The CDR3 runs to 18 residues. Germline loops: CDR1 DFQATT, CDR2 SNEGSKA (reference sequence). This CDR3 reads CSARDLRLLAGAWNEQFF. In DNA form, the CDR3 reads TGCAGTGCTAGAGATCTTAGGTTACTAGCGGGCGCCTGGAATGAGCAGTTCTTC.

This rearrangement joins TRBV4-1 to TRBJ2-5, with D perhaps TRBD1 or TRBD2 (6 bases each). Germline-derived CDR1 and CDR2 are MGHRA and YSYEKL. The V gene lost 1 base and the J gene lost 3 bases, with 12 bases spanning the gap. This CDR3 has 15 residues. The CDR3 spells CASSQAPRGEETQYF. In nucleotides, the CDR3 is TGCGCCAGCAGCCAAGCGCCGAGGGGGGAAGAGACCCAGTACTTC.

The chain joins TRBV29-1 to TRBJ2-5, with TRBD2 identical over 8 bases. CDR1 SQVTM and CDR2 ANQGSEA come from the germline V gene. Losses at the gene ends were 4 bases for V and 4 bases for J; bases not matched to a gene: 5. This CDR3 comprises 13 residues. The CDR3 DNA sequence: TGCAGCGTTGTGACTAGCGCAATAGAGACCCAGTACTTC. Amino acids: CSVVTSAIETQYF.

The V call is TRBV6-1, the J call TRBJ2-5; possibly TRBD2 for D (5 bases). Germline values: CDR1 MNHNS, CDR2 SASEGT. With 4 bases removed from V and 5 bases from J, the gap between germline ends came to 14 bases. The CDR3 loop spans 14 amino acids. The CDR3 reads CASSAPTSGETQYF. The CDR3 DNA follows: TGTGCCAGCAGTGCACCGACCTCGGGGGAGACCCAGTACTTC.

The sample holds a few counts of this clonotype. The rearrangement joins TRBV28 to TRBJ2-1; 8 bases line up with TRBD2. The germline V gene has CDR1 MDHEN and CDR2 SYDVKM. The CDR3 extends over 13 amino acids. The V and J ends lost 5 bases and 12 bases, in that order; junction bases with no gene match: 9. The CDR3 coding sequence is TGTGCCAGCAGTAATTCGGGACTAGAAGCGCAGTTCTTC. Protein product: CASSNSGLEAQFF. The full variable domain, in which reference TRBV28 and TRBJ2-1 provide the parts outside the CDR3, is DVKVTQSSRYLVKRTGEKVFLECVQDMDHENMFWYRQDPGLGLRLIYFSYDVKMKEKGDIPEGYSVSREKKERFSLILESASTNQTSMYLCASSNSGLEAQFFGPGTRLTVL.